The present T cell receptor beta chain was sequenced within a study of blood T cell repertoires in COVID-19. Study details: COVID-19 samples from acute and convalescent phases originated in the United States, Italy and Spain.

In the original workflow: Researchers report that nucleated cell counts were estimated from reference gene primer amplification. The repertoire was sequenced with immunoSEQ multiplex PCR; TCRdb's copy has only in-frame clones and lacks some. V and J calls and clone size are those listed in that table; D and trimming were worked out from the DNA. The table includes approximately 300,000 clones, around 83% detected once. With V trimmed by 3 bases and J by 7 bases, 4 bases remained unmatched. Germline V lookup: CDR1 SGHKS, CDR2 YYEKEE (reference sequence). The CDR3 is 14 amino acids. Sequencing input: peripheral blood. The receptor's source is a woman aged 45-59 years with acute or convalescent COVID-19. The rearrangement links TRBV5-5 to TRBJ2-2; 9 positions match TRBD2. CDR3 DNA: TGTGCCAGCAGCTCCGAAGCGGGGGGCGGGGAGCTGTTTTTT. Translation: CASSSEAGGGELFF.